This entry describes one T cell receptor (beta chain). What it binds is not known. This sample is drawn from a study of cytomegalovirus exposure and HLA in healthy donors. Points from the study as a whole: The authors excluded some V segments, including TRBV6-2 and TRBV6-3, as indistinguishable. Later analysis demonstrated an association between a missense DCLRE1C variant and TCR beta V- and J-gene trimming. Equally common other TCR beta chains were less clonally expanded than HLA-associated ones, a later analysis found.

From germline, CDR1 is SGHTA and CDR2 FQGNSA. This CDR3 contains 12 residues. V lost 3 bases to trimming and J lost 11 bases, with 13 bases between them. In the PCR, 60 Vbeta and 13 Jbeta primers were used. Some clones are missing from TCRdb's copy, which holds only in-frame ones; the method was immunoSEQ multiplex PCR. The sample lists 76,000 or so clones; about 81% were seen once. The clonotype comes from a woman aged 35 to 49 in good health and CMV-seropositive. The V gene is TRBV7-2, the J gene TRBJ1-1; D is unresolved. Sequencing input: PBMCs. CDR3 coding DNA: TGTGCCAGCAGCTTGGATGGCAGTAGCGCTTTCTTT. It is translated as CASSLDGSSAFF.